Described below is a single T cell receptor (beta chain) sequence and its context. Authors' data handling: How many nucleated cells were present was estimated from reference gene primer amplification. The table came from immunoSEQ multiplex PCR; TCRdb's copy has only in-frame clones and leaves some out. The V and J calls and clone size were taken over from that table, and D and trimming were inferred from the DNA. Of about 250,000 clones detected, 65% to 85% appear once; the ten largest clones hold 8.5% to 10%. The V and J ends lost 3 bases and 5 bases, in that order; junction bases with no gene match: 9. The CDR3 is made up of 15 amino acids. Per the germline V gene, CDR1 is SGHRS and CDR2 is YFSETQ. The sample belongs to a study of blood T cell repertoires in COVID-19. Study background: T cells, B-cell-depleted T cells, or PBMCs provided the cDNA or gDNA that served as material.

The sequencing input was peripheral blood. This receptor was identified in a man aged 40-55 years with active or convalescent COVID-19. The V gene is TRBV5-1, the J gene TRBJ2-7, with 9 bases fitting TRBD2. Here the CDR3 DNA reads TGCGCCAGCAGCTCACGACCTAGCGGGAATAACGAGCAGTACTTC. The encoded protein is CASSSRPSGNNEQYF.